Shown below are 11 T cell receptor beta chains from a single sample sequenced in a study of metastatic and nonmetastatic thyroid tumors. TCRdb reanalyzed the PCR reads with MiXCR. The sample consists of fewer than 40,000 clones, about 40% of them appearing once. No treatment of any kind had been given to any patient before thyroid surgery. The source material was tumor tissue. The origin of the receptors is a female donor with papillary thyroid cancer or a benign thyroid nodule (not recorded which). Some clones in this sample may be carry-over from other donors' samples.

This clone has just a few counts. The chain combines TRBV28 with TRBJ2-7; 10 nucleotides agree with TRBD1. Trimming removed 3 bases from V and 2 bases from J; junction bases left unmatched: 1. From germline, CDR1 is MDHEN and CDR2 SYDVKM. CDR3 length: 14 amino acids. The CDR3 here is CASSLGTGAYEQYF. CDR3 bases: TGTGCCAGCAGTTTGGGGACAGGGGCCTACGAGCAGTACTTC.

This clone came up a few times. The V gene is TRBV12-3 or TRBV12-4, the J gene TRBJ1-4, with TRBD1 matching over 7 bases. The CDR3 is made up of 14 amino acids. V lost 2 bases and J lost 8; bases outside the gene matches: 5. CDR3 nucleotides: TGTGCCAGCAGTTTAAGGGGGCGCGGGGAAAAACTGTTTTTT. Protein product: CASSLRGRGEKLFF.

The rearrangement links TRBV12-3 or TRBV12-4 to TRBJ1-3, with 7 bases that match TRBD1. The CDR3 has 15 amino acids. V gave up 3 bases and J gave up 3 bases; unmatched junction bases: 5. The CDR3 reads CASSFAGGNGNTIYF. CDR3 bases: TGTGCCAGCAGTTTCGCAGGGGGAAATGGAAACACCATATATTTT.

This clone was detected only a few times. DNA of the CDR3: TGTGCCAGCAGTTTTCGGACAGGGGGCGGGAACACTGAAGCTTTCTTT. Amino acids: CASSFRTGGGNTEAFF. This sequence joins TRBV2 and TRBJ1-1, with 11 bases that match TRBD1. This CDR3 contains 16 residues. V dropped 5 bases and J dropped 1; count of bases not matched to a gene: 6. CDR1 is SNHLY, CDR2 FYNNEI, per germline.

This clone has only a few counts. The CDR3 DNA reads as TGTGCCAGCAGAGCCGGGACAGGGAACACTGAAGCTTTCTTT. Amino acids: CASRAGTGNTEAFF. This chain uses TRBV7-9 with TRBJ1-1; 8 positions match TRBD1. The junction had 4 bases not matched to a gene; V was cut back by 6 bases and J by 1 base. Per germline, CDR1 SEHNR and CDR2 FQNEAQ (reference sequence). The CDR3 spans 14 residues.

The J gene is TRBJ2-2, the V gene TRBV5-1; weak D call: TRBD1 (6 bases). CDR1 SGHRS and CDR2 YFSETQ come from the germline V gene. Between the trimmed V and J ends, which lost 1 base and 3 bases, there was a span of 10 bases. This CDR3 has 15 amino acids. The DNA of the CDR3 is TGCGCCAGCAGCTTGTCAGGGGCCGACACCGGGGAGCTGTTTTTT. This sequence encodes CASSLSGADTGELFF. The full variable domain, in which reference TRBV5-1 and TRBJ2-2 provide the parts outside the CDR3, is KAGVTQTPRYLIKTRGQQVTLSCSPISGHRSVSWYQQTPGQGLQFLFEYFSETQRNKGNFPGRFSGRQFSNSRSEMNVSTLELGDSALYLCASSLSGADTGELFFGEGSRLTVL.

A few counts support this clone. The chain is built from TRBV6-1 and TRBJ2-7; TRBD1 aligns across 9 bases. The CDR3 is 16 residues long. V was pared by 0 bases and J by 4 bases, with 7 bases of the junction left unmatched. Germline V gene lookup returns CDR1 MNHNS and CDR2 SASEGT. CDR3 coding DNA: TGTGCCAGCAGTGAAGCAGGCTCACAGGGGGCGTACGAGCAGTACTTC. It codes for CASSEAGSQGAYEQYF.

The chain joins TRBV7-2 to TRBJ1-1, with a weak D call TRBD1 (5 bases). CDR3 size: 15 residues. Germline-derived CDR1 and CDR2 are SGHTA and FQGNSA. Trimming took off 1 base at V and 3 bases at J, with 12 bases between the two ends. CDR3 residues: CASSLGGSGDTEAFF. CDR3 nucleotides: TGTGCCAGCAGCTTAGGTGGGTCGGGGGACACTGAAGCTTTCTTT. The variable domain in full, with the rest retrieved from reference TRBV7-2 and TRBJ1-1, is GAGVSQSPSNKVTEKGKDVELRCDPISGHTALYWYRQSLGQGLEFLIYFQGNSAPDKSGLPSDRFSAERTGGSVSTLTIQRTQQEDSAVYLCASSLGGSGDTEAFFGQGTRLTVV.

This clone was seen more than once but under ten times. The chain joins TRBV6-1 to TRBJ2-2, with 11 bases fitting TRBD1. The germline V gene has CDR1 MNHNS and CDR2 SASEGT. V was clipped by 6 bases and J by 5 bases; unmatched bases: 2. The CDR3 spans 14 residues. This CDR3 reads CASRGTGGTGELFF. The CDR3 nucleotides read TGTGCCAGCAGGGGGACAGGGGGAACCGGGGAGCTGTTTTTT.

The chain couples TRBV27 to TRBJ2-7, with 7 bases fitting TRBD2. The CDR3 totals 11 residues. Looked up from germline, CDR1 is MNHEY and CDR2 is SMNVEV (reference sequence). The junction had 2 bases not matched to a gene; V was cut back by 6 bases and J by 6 bases. For the CDR3, the DNA is TGTGCCAGCAGGTGGGGGGGCGAGCAGTACTTC. This gives the protein CASRWGGEQYF.

The gene calls are TRBV6-1 and TRBJ2-3; weak D call: TRBD2 (7 bases). In germline, CDR1 is MNHNS, CDR2 SASEGT. The CDR3 extends over 15 amino acids. V lost 2 bases and J lost 4, with 13 bases in between. The CDR3 coding sequence is TGTGCCAGCAGTGAAAGGGGGGGGCGTCCAGATACGCAGTATTTT. Translation: CASSERGGRPDTQYF.